A single sample gave rise to the 25 T cell receptor beta chains below, sequenced in a study of regulatory T cells in long-lasting Graves disease. Arm-PCR of CDR3 regions with iRepertoire HTBI primers generated TCR beta libraries. TCRdb fed the multiplex PCR reads into MiXCR, producing one record per CDR3 protein. The sample holds 300,000 or so distinct CDR3 sequences, about 20% seen once. Noted time point: persistent/refractory GD, antithyroid drugs over 5 years with positive TRAb. Researchers made the TCR library from RNA that was extracted from PBMCs. The starting material was peripheral blood mononuclear cells (PBMCs), obtained when the disease was refractory, from a patient treated with antithyroid drugs. The receptors were sampled from a female donor with Graves disease.

This chain links TRBV5-6 with TRBJ2-7; the match to TRBD2 covers 11 bases. Unmatched junction bases numbered 10, after V lost 4 bases and J lost 4 bases. Germline-derived CDR1 and CDR2 are SGHDT and YYEEEE. CDR3 length: 16 residues. CDR3 amino acids: CASSVRLAGGLYEQYF. Here the CDR3 DNA reads TGTGCCAGCAGCGTGCGCCTAGCGGGGGGTCTATACGAGCAGTACTTC.

The V and J genes are TRBV9 and TRBJ1-4; 7 positions match TRBD1. Germline assignment: CDR1 SGDLS and CDR2 YYNGEE. There are 15 residues in the CDR3. With V trimmed by 0 bases and J by 4 bases, 3 bases remained unmatched. The CDR3 DNA sequence: TGTGCCAGCAGCGTAGCCGGGACAGTTAATGAAAAACTGTTTTTT. It specifies CASSVAGTVNEKLFF.

The table lists this clonotype with many counts. The gene calls are TRBV12-3 or TRBV12-4 and TRBJ2-5, with TRBD2 identical over 9 bases. The CDR3 consists of 16 residues. Trimming at V came to 4 bases and at J to 7 bases, leaving 13 bases not matched to a gene. The CDR3 spells CASSSPLAGGRGTQYF. DNA for the CDR3: TGTGCCAGCAGTTCCCCACTGGCGGGGGGGCGCGGGACCCAGTACTTC.

This clonotype has only a few counts. The chain uses TRBV29-1 and TRBJ1-2; 11 bases fit TRBD1. The V segment lost 7 bases and the J segment 7 bases; nucleotides outside the gene matches: 5. This CDR3 comprises 12 residues. Germline CDR1 is SQVTM and CDR2 is ANQGSEA. DNA of the CDR3: TGCAGCGCGGACAGGGGGCTTGGTGGCTACACCTTC. It is translated as CSADRGLGGYTF.

This clonotype was counted between two and nine times. The chain links TRBV10-3 to TRBJ2-5; D is ambiguous. CDR1 and CDR2 from the germline V gene are ENHRY and SYGVKD. CDR3 length: 12 amino acids. V was trimmed by 6 bases and J by 0 bases, leaving 5 bases between them. The CDR3 DNA sequence: TGTGCCATCAGCCCGGACCAAGAGACCCAGTACTTC. Translated, it gives CAISPDQETQYF.

This clonotype was detected ten times or more. The chain joins TRBV7-3 to TRBJ1-1; TRBD1 is a possible D gene (6 bases). The germline gives CDR1 SGHTA, CDR2 FQGTGA. The CDR3 is 15 residues long. V gave up 8 bases and J gave up 2 bases, with 18 bases separating them. CDR3 nucleotide sequence: TGTGCCAGCGCGCCAACTGGGACAAAAAACACTGAAGCTTTCTTT. Residues: CASAPTGTKNTEAFF.

The rearrangement joins TRBV6-1 to TRBJ2-7, with D maybe TRBD1 (5 bases). The CDR3 runs 13 residues. The germline V gene has CDR1 MNHNS and CDR2 SASEGT. Between the trimmed V and J ends, which lost 5 bases and 3 bases, there was a span of 11 bases. CDR3 region: CASSMGPSYEQYF. The CDR3 DNA follows: TGTGCCAGCAGTATGGGGCCTAGCTACGAGCAGTACTTC.

This clonotype was detected ten times or more. This chain joins TRBV12-3 or TRBV12-4 and TRBJ2-6; D is unresolved. The V end was cut by 3 bases, the J end by 0 bases, with 9 bases between. This CDR3 contains 16 residues. CDR3 loop: CASSFGLFSGANVLTF. Written as DNA, the CDR3 is TGTGCCAGCAGTTTTGGGCTGTTCTCTGGGGCCAACGTCCTGACTTTC.

This sequence joins TRBV28 and TRBJ1-4, with D tentatively TRBD1 (5 bases). V gave up 8 bases and J gave up 8 bases, with 18 bases separating them. From germline, CDR1 is MDHEN and CDR2 SYDVKM. The CDR3 consists of 14 residues. CDR3 in DNA: TGTGCCAGCGAAGCCCAGTCCAGGGCGGAAAAACTGTTTTTT. Translation gives CASEAQSRAEKLFF.

The V call is TRBV20-1, the J call TRBJ2-1; 8 positions agree with TRBD1. The V gene's germline CDR1 is DFQATT and CDR2 SNEGSKA (reference sequence). CDR3 length: 13 amino acids. V shed 6 bases, J shed 10 bases, and the junction held 11 bases outside the gene matches. CDR3 nucleotides: TGCAGTGCGGAAAACAGGGGGTCCATGGAGCAGTTCTTC. Residues: CSAENRGSMEQFF.

This clonotype showed up just a few times. J is TRBJ2-7 and V is TRBV19, with D maybe TRBD1 (6 bases). The CDR3 length is 13 residues. The V gene's germline CDR1 is LNHDA and CDR2 SQIVND (reference sequence). V was trimmed by 10 bases and J by 0 bases, leaving 13 bases between them. CDR3 nucleotides: TGTGCCACCACAGACAGGAGCTCCTACGAGCAGTACTTC. It translates to CATTDRSSYEQYF.

V usage is TRBV13 and J usage is TRBJ2-7; 11 nucleotides align to TRBD2. The CDR3 is 15 residues long. V gave up 4 bases and J gave up 0 bases; unmatched junction bases: 2. The germline gives CDR1 PRHDT, CDR2 FYEKMQ (reference sequence). The CDR3 nucleotides are TGTGCCAGCAGCTCCACTAGCGGGAGCTCCTACGAGCAGTACTTC. This translates into CASSSTSGSSYEQYF. The complete variable domain, with remaining parts taken from reference TRBV13 and TRBJ2-7, reads AAGVIQSPRHLIKEKRETATLKCYPIPRHDTVYWYQQGPGQDPQFLISFYEKMQSDKGSIPDRFSAQQFSDYHSELNMSSLELGDSALYFCASSSTSGSSYEQYFGPGTRLTVT.

The chain employs TRBV20-1 and TRBJ2-1, with TRBD2 matching over 11 bases. This CDR3 contains 15 residues. Germline trimming cut 5 bases from V and 6 bases from J; bases unmatched to any gene: 9. Looked up from germline, CDR1 is DFQATT and CDR2 is SNEGSKA (reference sequence). The CDR3 is CSASHLAGGLNEQFF. CDR3 nucleotide sequence: TGCAGTGCTTCTCACCTAGCGGGGGGACTCAATGAGCAGTTCTTC.

The chain couples TRBV7-9 to TRBJ2-2; D possibly corresponds to TRBD1 (5 bases). CDR3 length: 16 amino acids. Germline CDR1 and CDR2: SEHNR and FQNEAQ (reference sequence). Trimming removed 4 bases at V and 8 bases at J, with 20 bases between. The CDR3 DNA is TGTGCCAGCAGCTCCCAGGACACGGTCATCTCGGGGGAGCTGTTTTTT. It is translated as CASSSQDTVISGELFF.

This clonotype has at least ten counts. The genes are TRBV29-1 and TRBJ1-2; no definite D call. Trimming removed 2 bases from V and 4 bases from J, with 5 bases in between. The germline CDR1 and CDR2 sequences are SQVTM and ANQGSEA. CDR3 length equals 11 residues. The CDR3 reads CSVEPSYGYTF. CDR3 sequence (DNA): TGCAGCGTTGAACCCAGCTATGGCTACACCTTC. The whole variable domain, filled in from reference TRBV29-1 and TRBJ1-2, reads SAVISQKPSRDICQRGTSLTIQCQVDSQVTMMFWYRQQPGQSLTLIATANQGSEATYESGFVIDKFPISRPNLTFSTLTVSNMSPEDSSIYLCSVEPSYGYTFGSGTRLTVV.

At least ten counts were recorded for this clonotype. This sequence joins TRBV24-1 and TRBJ2-7; a possible D gene is TRBD1 (6 bases). Germline V gives CDR1 KGHDR, CDR2 SFDVKD. V lost 12 bases and J lost 3, with 20 bases in between. The CDR3 runs 14 residues. CDR3 DNA: TGTGCCTCATATGCCGGGACACTTAACTACGAGCAGTACTTC. Translation: CASYAGTLNYEQYF.

To note about this clonotype: A much larger clone lies a single base off, so this may be a read error. The chain couples TRBV5-1 to TRBJ2-7, with D perhaps TRBD1 or TRBD2 (5 bases each). Germline CDR1 and CDR2: SGHRS and YFSETQ. The CDR3 loop spans 15 amino acids. The chain's CDR3 is CASSPTAGSSYERYF. The CDR3 DNA reads TGCGCCAGCAGCCCCACCGCAGGGAGCTCCTACGAGCGGTACTTC.

Ten or more counts support this clonotype. The J gene is TRBJ2-7, the V gene TRBV27; D gene ambiguous. V dropped 6 bases and J dropped 2 bases, with 8 bases sitting between them. The CDR3 extends over 12 amino acids. Germline values: CDR1 MNHEY, CDR2 SMNVEV (reference sequence). The DNA for the CDR3 is TGTGCCAGCAGCGCAAGCCCCTACGAGCAGTACTTC. This gives the protein CASSASPYEQYF.

This clonotype has a count of ten or more. The chain couples TRBV12-3 or TRBV12-4 to TRBJ1-2; D gene ambiguous. The CDR3 has 14 residues. V gave up 3 bases and J gave up 8 bases, with 16 bases separating them. CDR3 coding DNA: TGTGCCAGCAGTTTTTCGGGGTCCGCGGGAGGCTACACCTTC. Its translation: CASSFSGSAGGYTF.

This clonotype was recorded many times. This rearrangement joins TRBV2 to TRBJ1-1; tentative D call: TRBD1 (6 bases). CDR3 size: 13 residues. CDR1 and CDR2 from the germline V gene are SNHLY and FYNNEI. The V gene lost 6 bases and the J gene lost 3 bases, with 11 bases spanning the gap. For the CDR3, the DNA is TGTGCCAGCAGCGTCAACAGGGACACTGAAGCTTTCTTT. Protein: CASSVNRDTEAFF.

This clonotype showed up many times. The chain carries TRBV11-2 and TRBJ1-1; D remains ambiguous. The germline gives CDR1 SGHAT, CDR2 FQNNGV. Trimming pared 5 bases from V and 6 bases from J, leaving 13 bases between. This CDR3 spans 13 amino acids. The CDR3 protein is CASSTTTVAEAFF. For the CDR3, the DNA is TGTGCCAGCAGCACTACTACTGTCGCTGAAGCTTTCTTT.

This clonotype was counted between two and nine times. The chain recombines TRBV12-3 or TRBV12-4 with TRBJ2-4; TRBD1 matches 9 bases. The J segment lost 1 base and the V segment lost 5 bases, leaving 6 bases of the junction unmatched. The CDR3 totals 16 residues. The CDR3 loop reads CASSPGQGGAKNIQYF. The CDR3 bases are TGTGCCAGCAGTCCGGGACAGGGTGGCGCCAAAAACATTCAGTACTTC.

Worth noting for this clonotype: A single base separates this from a much larger clone, so it may be a read error. V is TRBV2 and J is TRBJ2-2; the D gene is possibly TRBD2 (6 bases). The germline V gene encodes CDR1 SNHLY and CDR2 FYNNEI. This CDR3 spans 14 amino acids. This CDR3 reads CASGAGRRDGGLFF. For the CDR3, the DNA is TGTGCCAGCGGAGCAGGGCGACGGGACGGGGGGCTGTTTTTT.

The rearrangement joins TRBV12-3 or TRBV12-4 to TRBJ2-3; 8 bases are shared with TRBD2. The CDR3 is 15 residues long. Trimming took 8 bases from V and 5 from J; bases not matched to a gene: 12. In nucleotides, the CDR3 is TGTGCCAGCGCCCCGCGCCGGGAGGGTAAAGATACGCAGTATTTT. It specifies CASAPRREGKDTQYF.

As for this clonotype: Just one base apart from a much larger clone, this may be a read error. V usage is TRBV2 and J usage is TRBJ2-3; D is uncertain. Looked up from germline, CDR1 is SNHLY and CDR2 is FYNNEI. Trimming shortened V by 7 bases and J by 1 base, and 12 bases separated the two germline ends. CDR3 size: 14 residues. CDR3 region: CASKFTTGTDTQYF. CDR3 bases: TGTGCCAGCAAATTCACGACCGGCACAGATACGCAGTATTTT.